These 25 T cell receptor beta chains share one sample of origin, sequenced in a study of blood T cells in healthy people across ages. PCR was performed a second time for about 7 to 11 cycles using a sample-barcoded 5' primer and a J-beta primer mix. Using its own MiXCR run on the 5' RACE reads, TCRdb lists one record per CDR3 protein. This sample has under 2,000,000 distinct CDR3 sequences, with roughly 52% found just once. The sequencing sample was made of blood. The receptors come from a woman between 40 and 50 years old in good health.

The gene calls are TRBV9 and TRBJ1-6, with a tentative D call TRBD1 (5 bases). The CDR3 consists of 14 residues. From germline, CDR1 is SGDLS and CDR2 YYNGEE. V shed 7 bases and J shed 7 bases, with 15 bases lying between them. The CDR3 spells CASARGVLNSPLHF. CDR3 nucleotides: TGTGCCAGCGCGAGGGGCGTACTGAATTCACCCCTCCACTTT. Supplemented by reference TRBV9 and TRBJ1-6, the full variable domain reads DSGVTQTPKHLITATGQRVTLRCSPRSGDLSVYWYQQSLDQGLQFLIQYYNGEERAKGNILERFSAQQFPDLHSELNLSSLELGDSALYFCASARGVLNSPLHFGNGTRLTVT.

The CDR3 here is CASSPSYGADTQYF. CDR3 bases: TGTGCCAGCAGCCCCAGTTACGGGGCAGATACGCAGTATTTT. This rearrangement joins TRBV11-2 to TRBJ2-3, with D maybe TRBD2 (5 bases). Trimming left V 5 bases short and J 4 bases short, with 13 bases between. Germline assignment: CDR1 SGHAT and CDR2 FQNNGV. CDR3 length: 14 amino acids.

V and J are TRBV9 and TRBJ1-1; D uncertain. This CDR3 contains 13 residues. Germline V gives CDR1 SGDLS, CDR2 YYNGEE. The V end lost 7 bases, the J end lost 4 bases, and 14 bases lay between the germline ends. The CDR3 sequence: CASGEGMSTEAFF. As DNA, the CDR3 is TGTGCCAGCGGGGAAGGGATGAGCACTGAAGCTTTCTTT.

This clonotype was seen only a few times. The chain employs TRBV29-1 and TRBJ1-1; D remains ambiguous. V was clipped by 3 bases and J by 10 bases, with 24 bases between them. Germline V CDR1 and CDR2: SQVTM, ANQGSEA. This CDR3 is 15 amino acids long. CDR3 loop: CSVELLSGDYPGAFF. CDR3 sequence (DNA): TGCAGCGTTGAGCTGTTGTCGGGAGACTACCCGGGAGCTTTCTTT.

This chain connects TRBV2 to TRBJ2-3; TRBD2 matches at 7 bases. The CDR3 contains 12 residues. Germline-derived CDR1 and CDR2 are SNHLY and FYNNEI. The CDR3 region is CASTSDTDTQYF. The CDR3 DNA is TGTGCATCAACTAGCGACACAGATACGCAGTATTTT. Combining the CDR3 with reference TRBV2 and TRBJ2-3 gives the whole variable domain EPEVTQTPSHQVTQMGQEVILRCVPISNHLYFYWYRQILGQKVEFLVSFYNNEISEKSEIFDDQFSVERPDGSNFTLKIRSTKLEDSAMYFCASTSDTDTQYFGPGTRLTVL.

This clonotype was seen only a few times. The CDR3 loop is CASSPGPTRETQYF. The CDR3 DNA reads as TGTGCCAGCAGCCCGGGACCAACTCGGGAGACCCAGTACTTC. The V call is TRBV7-9, the J call TRBJ2-5; D might be TRBD1 or TRBD2, each matching 5 bases. Trimming removed 5 bases at V and 5 bases at J, with 15 bases between. Germline loops: CDR1 SEHNR, CDR2 FQNEAQ (reference sequence). The CDR3 spans 14 residues. Full variable domain (rest looked up from reference TRBV7-9 and TRBJ2-5): DTGVSQNPRHKITKRGQNVTFRCDPISEHNRLYWYRQTLGQGPEFLTYFQNEAQLEKSRLLSDRFSAERPKGSFSTLEIQRTEQGDSAMYLCASSPGPTRETQYFGPGTRLLVL.

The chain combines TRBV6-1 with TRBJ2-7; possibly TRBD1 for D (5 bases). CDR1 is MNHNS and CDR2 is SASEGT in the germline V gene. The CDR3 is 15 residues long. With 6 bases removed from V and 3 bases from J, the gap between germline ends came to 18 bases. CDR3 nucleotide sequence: TGTGCCAGCAGCCCTCAGTGGGGCGTGTTCTACGAGCAGTACTTC. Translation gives CASSPQWGVFYEQYF.

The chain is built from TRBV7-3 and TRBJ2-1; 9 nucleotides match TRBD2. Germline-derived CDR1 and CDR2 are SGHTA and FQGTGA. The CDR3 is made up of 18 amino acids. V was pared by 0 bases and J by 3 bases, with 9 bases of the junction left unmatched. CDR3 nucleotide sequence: TGTGCCAGCAGCTTAACATCTAGCGGGACAAATATCTACAATGAGCAGTTCTTC. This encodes CASSLTSSGTNIYNEQFF.

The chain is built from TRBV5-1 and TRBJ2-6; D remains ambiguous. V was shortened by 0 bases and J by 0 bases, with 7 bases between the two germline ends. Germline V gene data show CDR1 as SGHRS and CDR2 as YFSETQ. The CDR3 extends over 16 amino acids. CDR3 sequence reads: CASSLAATSGANVLTF. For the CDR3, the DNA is TGCGCCAGCAGCTTGGCGGCGACCTCTGGGGCCAACGTCCTGACTTTC.

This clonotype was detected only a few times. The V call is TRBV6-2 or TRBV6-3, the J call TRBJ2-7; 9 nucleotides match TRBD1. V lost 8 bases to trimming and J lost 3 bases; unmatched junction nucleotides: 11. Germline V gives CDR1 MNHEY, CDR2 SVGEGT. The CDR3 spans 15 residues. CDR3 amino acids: CASAWGTGLFYEQYF. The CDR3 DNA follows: TGTGCCAGCGCTTGGGGGACAGGGTTATTCTACGAGCAGTACTTC.

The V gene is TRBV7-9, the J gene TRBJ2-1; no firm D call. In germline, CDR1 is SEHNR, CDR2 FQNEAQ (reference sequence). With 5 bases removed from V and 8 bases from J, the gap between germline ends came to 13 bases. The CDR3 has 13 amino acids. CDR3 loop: CASSQKLSDEQFF. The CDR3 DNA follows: TGTGCCAGCAGCCAAAAATTATCTGATGAGCAGTTCTTC.

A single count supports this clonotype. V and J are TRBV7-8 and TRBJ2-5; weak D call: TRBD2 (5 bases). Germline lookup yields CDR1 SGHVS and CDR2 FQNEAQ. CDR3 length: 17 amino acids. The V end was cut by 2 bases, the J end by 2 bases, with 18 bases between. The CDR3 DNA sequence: TGTGCCAGCAGCTTATCGCCGGCTAGCCTCCTACAAGAGACCCAGTACTTC. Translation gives CASSLSPASLLQETQYF.

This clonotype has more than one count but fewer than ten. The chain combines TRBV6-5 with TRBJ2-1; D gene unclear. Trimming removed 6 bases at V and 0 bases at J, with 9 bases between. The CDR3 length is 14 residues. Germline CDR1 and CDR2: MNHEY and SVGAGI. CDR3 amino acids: CASRELSSYNEQFF. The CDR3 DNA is TGTGCCAGCAGGGAGTTGAGCTCCTACAATGAGCAGTTCTTC.

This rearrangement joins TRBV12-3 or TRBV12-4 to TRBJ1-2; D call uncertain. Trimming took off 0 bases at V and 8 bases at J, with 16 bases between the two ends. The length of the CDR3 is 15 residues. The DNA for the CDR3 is TGTGCCAGCAGTTTAGCGCTCGGCTATAGCGGAGGCTACACCTTC. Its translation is CASSLALGYSGGYTF.

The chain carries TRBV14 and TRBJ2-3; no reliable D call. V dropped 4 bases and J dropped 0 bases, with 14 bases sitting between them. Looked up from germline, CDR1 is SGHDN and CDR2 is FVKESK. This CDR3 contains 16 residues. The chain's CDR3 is CASSPRSARSTDTQYF. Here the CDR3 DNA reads TGTGCCAGCAGCCCGAGGTCAGCCAGAAGCACAGATACGCAGTATTTT.

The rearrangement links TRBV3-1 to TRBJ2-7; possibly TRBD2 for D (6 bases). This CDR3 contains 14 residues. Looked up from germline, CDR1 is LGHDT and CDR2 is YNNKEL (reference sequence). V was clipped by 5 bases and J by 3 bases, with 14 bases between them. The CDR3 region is CASSDAGRGYEQYF. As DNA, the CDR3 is TGTGCCAGCAGCGATGCCGGGAGAGGCTACGAGCAGTACTTC.

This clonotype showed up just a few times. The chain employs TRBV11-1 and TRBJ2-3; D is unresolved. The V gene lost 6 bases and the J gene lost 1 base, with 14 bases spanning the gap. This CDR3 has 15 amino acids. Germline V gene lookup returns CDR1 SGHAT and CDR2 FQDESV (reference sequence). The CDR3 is CASSLYGEGTDTQYF. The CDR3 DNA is TGTGCCAGCAGTCTGTACGGAGAGGGCACAGATACGCAGTATTTT.

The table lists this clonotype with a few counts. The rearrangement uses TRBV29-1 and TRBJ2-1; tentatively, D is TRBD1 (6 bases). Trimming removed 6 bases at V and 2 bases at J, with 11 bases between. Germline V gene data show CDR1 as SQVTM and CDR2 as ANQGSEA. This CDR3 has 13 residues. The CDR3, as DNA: TGCAGCGTCATGACAGGACCCTACAATGAGCAGTTCTTC. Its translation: CSVMTGPYNEQFF.

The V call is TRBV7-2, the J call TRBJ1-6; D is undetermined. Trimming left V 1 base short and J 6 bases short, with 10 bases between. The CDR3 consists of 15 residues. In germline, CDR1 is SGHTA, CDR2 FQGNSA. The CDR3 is CASSLVLGTNSPLHF. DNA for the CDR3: TGTGCCAGCAGCTTAGTGTTGGGCACTAATTCACCCCTCCACTTT.

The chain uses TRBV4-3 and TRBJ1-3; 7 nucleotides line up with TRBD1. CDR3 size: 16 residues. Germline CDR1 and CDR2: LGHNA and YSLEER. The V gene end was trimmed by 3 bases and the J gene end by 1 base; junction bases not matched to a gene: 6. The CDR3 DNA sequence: TGCGCCAGCAGCCATGCAACAGGGGTATCTGGAAACACCATATATTTT. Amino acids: CASSHATGVSGNTIYF.

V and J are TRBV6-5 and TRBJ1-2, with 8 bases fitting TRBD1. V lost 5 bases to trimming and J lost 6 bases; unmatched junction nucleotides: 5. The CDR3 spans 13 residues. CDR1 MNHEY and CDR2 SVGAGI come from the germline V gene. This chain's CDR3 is CASSTTGEHGYTF. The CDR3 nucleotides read TGTGCCAGCAGTACGACAGGGGAGCATGGCTACACCTTC.

CDR3 sequence (DNA): TGTGCCAGCACCATTCCAGGGGTTGAGACCGGGGAGCTGTTTTTT. As protein: CASTIPGVETGELFF. J is TRBJ2-2 and V is TRBV7-2; D might be TRBD1 (6 bases). The CDR3 totals 15 residues. CDR1 SGHTA and CDR2 FQGNSA come from the germline V gene. V shed 7 bases and J shed 5 bases, with 17 bases lying between them.

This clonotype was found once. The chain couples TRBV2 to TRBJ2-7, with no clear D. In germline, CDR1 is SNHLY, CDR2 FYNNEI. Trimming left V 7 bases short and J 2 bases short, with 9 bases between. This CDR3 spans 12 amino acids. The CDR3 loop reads CASTHQTYEQYF. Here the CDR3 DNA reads TGTGCCAGCACCCATCAGACCTACGAGCAGTACTTC. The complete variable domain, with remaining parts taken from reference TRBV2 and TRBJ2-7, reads EPEVTQTPSHQVTQMGQEVILRCVPISNHLYFYWYRQILGQKVEFLVSFYNNEISEKSEIFDDQFSVERPDGSNFTLKIRSTKLEDSAMYFCASTHQTYEQYFGPGTRLTVT.

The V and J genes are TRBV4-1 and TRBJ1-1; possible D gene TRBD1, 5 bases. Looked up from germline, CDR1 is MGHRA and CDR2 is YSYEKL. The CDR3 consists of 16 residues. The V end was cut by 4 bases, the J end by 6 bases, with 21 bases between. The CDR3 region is CASSLSEGHLESEAFF. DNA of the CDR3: TGCGCCAGCAGCCTTTCTGAAGGACACCTAGAATCTGAAGCTTTCTTT.

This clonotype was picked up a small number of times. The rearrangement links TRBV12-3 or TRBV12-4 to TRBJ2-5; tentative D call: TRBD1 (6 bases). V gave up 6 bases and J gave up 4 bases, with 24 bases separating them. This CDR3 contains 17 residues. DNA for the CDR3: TGTGCCAGCAGCCGCGCCCGGACAGAGGGAATTAGAGAGACCCAGTACTTC. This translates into CASSRARTEGIRETQYF.